The clone carrying this TCR beta chain came up a few times. The data were obtained in a study of blood T cell repertoires in COVID-19. Across the study: The study drew acute and convalescent COVID-19 samples from the United States, Italy and Spain. Sources were T cells, B-cell-depleted T cells, or PBMCs; the material itself was cDNA or gDNA.

Germline CDR1 reads MNHEY; CDR2 reads SVGAGI. The CDR3 contains 16 residues. J lost 5 bases, V lost 0 bases, and 6 bases had no gene match. Original analysis: Reference gene primer amplification gave estimated nucleated cell counts. This table comes from immunoSEQ multiplex PCR, and its TCRdb copy is limited to in-frame clones, with some not included. That table is the source of V, J and clone size, and D and trimming were worked out from the DNA. The sample shows some 250,000 clones, more than 75% of them seen only once. The sequenced sample was peripheral blood. This TCR derives from a man older than 75 with acute or convalescent COVID-19. The genes are TRBV6-5 and TRBJ2-3; 9 positions match TRBD2. The CDR3 bases are TGTGCCAGCAGTTACTCGAGCGCGGGGGGGAAAGATACGCAGTATTTT. Its protein product is CASSYSSAGGKDTQYF.